The clone carrying this T cell receptor beta chain was detected only a few times. Its antigen remains unidentified. The CDR3 length is 14 residues. The germline V gene encodes CDR1 DFQATT and CDR2 SNEGSKA (reference sequence). This sample is drawn from a study of blood T cells in healthy people across ages. On the study more broadly: Capture by template switching was about one barcoded beta molecule per two T cells. The study's findings and limits: The study found more naive CD4+ cells and higher diversity in long-lived than aged donors.

The use of a sample-barcoded 5' primer and a J-beta primer mix characterized a second PCR of roughly 7 to 11 cycles. Each cDNA was tagged by a template-switch adaptor containing 12 random nucleotides. From the 5' RACE reads, TCRdb called clonotypes with MiXCR, one entry per CDR3 protein. The data hold some 920,000 distinct CDR3 sequences, with approximately 50% observed a single time. The origin of this receptor is a woman in her sixties or seventies in good health. This chain connects TRBV20-1 to TRBJ2-5, with 8 bases that match TRBD1. The tail of the sequence fits TRBJ2-7 better, so the J call may be wrong. The specimen was blood. CDR3 in DNA: TGCAGTGCTAGGACCGGACAGGGTAAATACGAGCAGTACTTC. Encoded protein: CSARTGQGKYEQYF.